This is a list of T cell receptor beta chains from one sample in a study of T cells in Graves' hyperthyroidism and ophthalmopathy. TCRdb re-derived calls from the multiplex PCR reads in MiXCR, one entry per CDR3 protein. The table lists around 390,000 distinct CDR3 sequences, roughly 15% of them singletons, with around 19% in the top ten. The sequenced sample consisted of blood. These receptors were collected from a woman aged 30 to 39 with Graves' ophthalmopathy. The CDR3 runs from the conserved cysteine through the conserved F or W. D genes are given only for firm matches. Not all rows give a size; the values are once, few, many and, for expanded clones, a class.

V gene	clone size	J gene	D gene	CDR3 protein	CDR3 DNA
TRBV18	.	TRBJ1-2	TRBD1	CASSKGGGGYGYTF	TGTGCCAGCTCAAAAGGAGGGGGCGGCTATGGCTACACCTTC
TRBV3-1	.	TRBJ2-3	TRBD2	CASSHALTWTSGGVGDTQYF	TGTGCCAGCAGCCATGCCTTAACCTGGACTAGCGGGGGGGTCGGCGATACGCAGTATTTT
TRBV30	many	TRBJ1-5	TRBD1	CAWSSPGTGGYSNQPQHF	TGTGCCTGGAGTTCCCCCGGGACAGGGGGCTATAGCAATCAGCCCCAGCATTTT
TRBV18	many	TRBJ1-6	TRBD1	CASSPPGGGTGNNSPLHF	TGTGCCAGCTCACCACCCGGTGGCGGGACAGGGAATAATTCACCCCTCCACTTT
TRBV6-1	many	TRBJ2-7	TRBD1	CASRPARDSSYEQYF	TGTGCCAGCAGACCAGCAAGGGACAGTTCCTACGAGCAGTACTTC
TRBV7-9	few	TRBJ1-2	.	CASSSFLRENYGYTF	TGTGCCAGCAGCTCCTTTCTGCGGGAAAACTATGGCTACACCTTC
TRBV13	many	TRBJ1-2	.	CASRRAGGNYGYTF	TGTGCCAGCAGGAGGGCGGGGGGGAACTATGGCTACACCTTC
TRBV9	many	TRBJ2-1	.	CASSPPSFYRENNEQFF	TGTGCCAGCAGCCCTCCATCGTTCTACCGAGAGAATAATGAGCAGTTCTTC
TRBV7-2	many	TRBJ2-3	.	CASSFRGKLTDTQYF	TGTGCCAGCAGCTTTCGGGGGAAACTCACAGATACGCAGTATTTT
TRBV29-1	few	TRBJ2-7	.	CSAPGTGNYEQYF	TGCAGCGCTCCTGGTACAGGGAACTACGAGCAGTACTTC
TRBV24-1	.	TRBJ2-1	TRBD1	CATSDLGQGAYNEQLF	TGTGCCACCAGTGATTTGGGACAGGGGGCATACAATGAGCAGCTCTTC
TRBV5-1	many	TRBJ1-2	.	CASRADTLYGYTF	TGCGCCAGCAGAGCGGACACCCTCTATGGCTACACCTTC
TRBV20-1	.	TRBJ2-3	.	CSANGVTSTDTQYF	TGCAGTGCTAACGGGGTTACTAGCACAGATACGCAGTATTTT
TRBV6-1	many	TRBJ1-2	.	CASSEEGGPSYGYTF	TGTGCCAGCAGTGAAGAGGGGGGGCCGAGCTATGGCTACACCTTC
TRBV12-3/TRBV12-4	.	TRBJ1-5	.	CASSLAGKGNKPQHF	TGTGCCAGCAGTTTGGCAGGGAAGGGCAATAAGCCCCAGCATTTT
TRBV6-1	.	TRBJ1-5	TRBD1	CASRIRGGYSNQPQHF	TGTGCCAGCAGAATCCGAGGGGGCTATAGCAATCAGCCCCAGCATTTT
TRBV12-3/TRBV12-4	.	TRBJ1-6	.	CATTSGLYNSPLNF	TGTGCCACCACCTCCGGTCTTTATAATTCACCCCTCAACTTT
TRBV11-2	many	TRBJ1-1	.	CASSSGPTEAFF	TGTGCCAGCAGCTCGGGCCCCACTGAAGCTTTCTTT
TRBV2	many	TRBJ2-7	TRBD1	CASSVQGTGLSEQYF	TGTGCCAGCAGTGTGCAGGGGACAGGGTTGTCCGAGCAGTACTTC
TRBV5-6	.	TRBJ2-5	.	CASSYHWGGYVETQYF	TGTGCCAGCAGCTATCATTGGGGGGGCTACGTCGAGACCCAGTACTTC
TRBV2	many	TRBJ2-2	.	CASSDWVTGELFF	TGTGCCAGCAGTGACTGGGTTACCGGGGAGCTGTTTTTT
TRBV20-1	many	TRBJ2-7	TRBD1	CSATFTPGQGAGEQYF	TGCAGTGCCACTTTCACTCCGGGACAGGGGGCGGGTGAGCAGTACTTC
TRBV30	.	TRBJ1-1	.	CAWEKARANTEAFF	TGTGCCTGGGAGAAGGCCCGGGCGAACACTGAAGCTTTCTTT
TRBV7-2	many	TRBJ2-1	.	CASSLTIAAAEQFF	TGTGCCAGCAGCTTAACTATAGCAGCAGCGGAGCAGTTCTTC
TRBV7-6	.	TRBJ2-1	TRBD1	CASSQGQGNEQFF	TGTGCCAGCAGCCAAGGACAGGGCAATGAGCAGTTCTTC
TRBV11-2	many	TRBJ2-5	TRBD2	CASSYLGLAGGETQYF	TGTGCCAGCAGCTACCTAGGACTAGCGGGGGGAGAGACCCAGTACTTC
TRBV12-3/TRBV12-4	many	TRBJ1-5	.	CASSLQQGQPQHF	TGTGCCAGCAGTTTACAGCAGGGTCAGCCCCAGCATTTT
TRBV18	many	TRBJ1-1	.	CASSPIQVDVNTEAFF	TGTGCCAGCTCACCCATTCAGGTTGACGTGAACACTGAAGCTTTCTTT
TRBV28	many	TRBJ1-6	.	CASSRDNGDNSPLHF	TGTGCCAGCAGTCGAGACAACGGAGATAATTCACCCCTCCACTTT
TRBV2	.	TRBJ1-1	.	CASSPRVEAFF	TGTGCCAGCAGTCCCCGGGTCGAAGCTTTCTTT
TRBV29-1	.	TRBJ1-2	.	CSVEMVREGYGYTF	TGCAGCGTTGAAATGGTTCGGGAAGGCTATGGCTACACCTTC
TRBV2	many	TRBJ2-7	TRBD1	CASSLPGTGYEQYF	TGTGCCAGCAGTCTACCCGGGACAGGCTACGAGCAGTACTTC
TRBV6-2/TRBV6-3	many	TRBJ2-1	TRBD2	CASSLVERGGRGEQFF	TGTGCCAGCAGTTTGGTTGAGCGGGGGGGCAGGGGTGAGCAGTTCTTC
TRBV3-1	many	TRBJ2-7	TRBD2	CASSPTLAGVSSYEQYF	TGTGCCAGCAGCCCCACCCTAGCGGGGGTTTCCTCCTACGAGCAGTACTTC
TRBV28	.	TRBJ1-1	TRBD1	CASGKGGWGTEAFF	TGTGCCAGCGGAAAAGGGGGCTGGGGGACTGAAGCTTTCTTT
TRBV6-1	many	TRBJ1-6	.	CASSERSSYNSPLHF	TGTGCCAGCAGTGAGAGGAGCTCCTATAATTCACCCCTCCACTTT
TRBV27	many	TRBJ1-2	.	CASRYFPGDNYGYTF	TGTGCCAGCCGGTATTTCCCAGGGGATAACTATGGCTACACCTTC
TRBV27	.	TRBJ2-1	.	CASSPVESNEQFF	TGTGCCAGCAGTCCGGTAGAGTCCAATGAGCAGTTCTTC
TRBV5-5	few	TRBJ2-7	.	CASSLAEAEQYF	TGTGCCAGCAGCTTGGCCGAGGCCGAGCAGTACTTC
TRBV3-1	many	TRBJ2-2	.	CASSPYGALRGTGELFF	TGTGCCAGCAGCCCCTATGGGGCACTGCGAGGCACCGGGGAGCTGTTTTTT
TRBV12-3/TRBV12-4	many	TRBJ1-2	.	CASSKPGPYGYTF	TGTGCCAGCAGTAAACCGGGACCCTATGGCTACACCTTC
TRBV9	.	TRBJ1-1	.	CASSVDRDVTEAFF	TGTGCCAGCAGCGTAGACAGGGATGTCACTGAAGCTTTCTTT
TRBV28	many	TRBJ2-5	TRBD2	CASSFYFSGGLGGETQYF	TGTGCCAGCAGTTTTTACTTCAGCGGGGGGCTCGGGGGAGAGACCCAGTACTTC
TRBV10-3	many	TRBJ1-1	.	CAISDPVGGPFEAFF	TGTGCCATCAGCGACCCGGTGGGGGGGCCCTTTGAAGCTTTCTTT
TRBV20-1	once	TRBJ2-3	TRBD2	CSAKVAGGGTDTQYF	TGCAGTGCTAAAGTAGCGGGGGGGGGCACAGATACGCAGTATTTT
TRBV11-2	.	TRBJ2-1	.	CASSLGGGRAYNEQFF	TGTGCCAGCAGCTTAGGGGGGGGGCGCGCCTACAATGAGCAGTTCTTC
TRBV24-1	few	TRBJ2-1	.	CATSGTYSAYNEQFF	TGTGCCACCAGTGGTACATACTCGGCCTACAATGAGCAGTTCTTC
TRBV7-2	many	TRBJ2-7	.	CASSRPGYEQYF	TGTGCCAGCAGCCGGCCGGGGTACGAGCAGTACTTC
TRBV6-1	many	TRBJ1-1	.	CASSELSPQNTEAFF	TGTGCCAGCAGTGAATTGAGCCCGCAGAACACTGAAGCTTTCTTT
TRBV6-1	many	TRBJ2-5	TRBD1	CASSWGDRDAETQYF	TGTGCCAGCAGTTGGGGGGACAGGGACGCGGAGACCCAGTACTTC
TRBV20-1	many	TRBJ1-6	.	CSARRLGDVYNSPLHF	TGCAGTGCTAGAAGGTTGGGGGACGTGTATAATTCACCCCTCCACTTT
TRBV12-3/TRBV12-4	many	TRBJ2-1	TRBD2	CASRGLAGGPEQFF	TGTGCCAGCAGGGGACTAGCGGGGGGGCCTGAGCAGTTCTTC